The entry below gives a single T cell receptor beta chain sequence along with its context. CDR1 and CDR2 (germline): DFQATT, SNEGSKA (reference sequence). The CDR3 extends over 14 amino acids. V was shortened by 2 bases and J by 6 bases, with 14 bases between the two germline ends. The sample belongs to a study of CD8 T cells in Susac syndrome. With random hexamers, roughly 0.45 to 1 ug RNA was reverse transcribed. The authors amplified TCR beta CDR3 across 54 Vbeta and 13 Jbeta using immunoSEQ multiplex PCR. TCRdb analysed the immunoSEQ multiplex PCR reads with MiXCR anew, one entry per CDR3 protein. The table shows around 130,000 distinct CDR3 sequences, with roughly 94% occurring only once.

The material sequenced was CD8+ T cells from PBMCs. This clonotype was sampled from a human donor with Susac syndrome. The chain employs TRBV20-1 and TRBJ2-1; tentative D call: TRBD1 (6 bases). CDR3 nucleotide sequence: TGCAGTGCTAGACGGCAGGGGACAAGCAATGAGCAGTTCTTC. Encoded protein: CSARRQGTSNEQFF.